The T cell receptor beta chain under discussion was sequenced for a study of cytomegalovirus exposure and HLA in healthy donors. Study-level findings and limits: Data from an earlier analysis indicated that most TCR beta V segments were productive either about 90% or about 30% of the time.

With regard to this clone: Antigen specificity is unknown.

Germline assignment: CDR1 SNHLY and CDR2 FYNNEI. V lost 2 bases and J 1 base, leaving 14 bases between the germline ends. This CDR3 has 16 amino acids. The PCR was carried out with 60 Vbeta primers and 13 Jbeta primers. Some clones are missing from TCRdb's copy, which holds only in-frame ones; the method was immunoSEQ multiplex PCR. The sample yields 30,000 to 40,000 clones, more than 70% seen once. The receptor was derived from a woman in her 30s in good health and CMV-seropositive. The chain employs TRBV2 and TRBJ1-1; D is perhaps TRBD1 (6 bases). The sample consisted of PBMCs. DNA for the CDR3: TGTGCCAGCAGTGAAAACGCCGGGACAAGGAACACTGAAGCTTTCTTT. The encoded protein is CASSENAGTRNTEAFF.